The 13 T cell receptor beta chains in this list originate from one sample, sequenced in a study of T cell changes during pregnancy in multiple sclerosis (dated by TCRdb to about 2019). Library method: the immunoSEQ multiplex PCR assay. In TCRdb, the immuneACCESS table is reduced to in-frame sequences with V and J assigned. These tables do not hold every clone; where another copy was compared, an unresolved V gene accounts for under half, and the others remain unexplained. The sample includes some 70,000 clones, with roughly nine tenths observed a single time. About 3.5% of the sample comes from the top ten. Sequenced here: peripheral blood, sampled before pregnancy. These receptors originate from a female donor with multiple sclerosis, enrolled in a pregnancy study.

The chain has TRBV5-4 and TRBJ2-3; D is perhaps TRBD2 (5 bases). The CDR3 has 14 amino acids. The V end lost 0 bases, the J end lost 5 bases, and 10 bases lay between the germline ends. Germline V CDR1 and CDR2: SGHNT, YYREEE (reference sequence). The DNA for the CDR3 is TGTGCCAGCAGCTTGGGCCTCCGGGAAGATACGCAGTATTTT. This gives the protein CASSLGLREDTQYF.

The gene calls are TRBV19 and TRBJ2-5; tentative D call: TRBD2 (6 bases). Germline loops: CDR1 LNHDA, CDR2 SQIVND (reference sequence). V was shortened by 7 bases and J by 4 bases, with 16 bases between the two germline ends. The CDR3 totals 14 residues. The CDR3 spells CASMAGGGPETQYF. The CDR3 region has the DNA TGTGCCAGTATGGCCGGAGGAGGGCCAGAGACCCAGTACTTC.

The rearrangement uses TRBV6-5 and TRBJ1-2; 7 bases agree with TRBD1. The ends lost 5 bases at V and 4 bases at J; junction bases unmatched: 4. This CDR3 contains 13 residues. Germline CDR1 reads MNHEY; CDR2 reads SVGAGI. The CDR3 coding sequence is TGTGCCAGCAGTGACCGGGACAGCTATGGCTACACCTTC. It codes for CASSDRDSYGYTF.

The V call is TRBV6-1, the J call TRBJ1-3; a weak D match, TRBD1 (6 bases). This CDR3 spans 14 amino acids. Germline values: CDR1 MNHNS, CDR2 SASEGT. V lost 6 bases and J lost 4, with 13 bases in between. The CDR3 sequence is CASSLGARGNTIYF. The CDR3 nucleotides read TGTGCCAGCAGCCTGGGGGCGCGGGGAAACACCATATATTTT.

DNA for the CDR3: TGTGCCAGCAGCGTAGCTCCGGCGGGAGACCAAGAGACCCAGTACTTC. This gives the protein CASSVAPAGDQETQYF. V usage is TRBV9 and J usage is TRBJ2-5; TRBD2 agrees at 7 bases. In germline, CDR1 is SGDLS, CDR2 YYNGEE. This CDR3 has 16 amino acids. V lost 0 bases, J lost 0 bases, and 5 bases stayed unmatched.

The chain has TRBV6-5 and TRBJ1-3; D call uncertain. The CDR3 length is 13 residues. Trimming stripped 4 bases from V and 2 bases from J, with 6 bases between. Germline V gene sequence: CDR1 MNHEY, CDR2 SVGAGI. The CDR3 sequence is CASSSGTGNTIYF. The DNA for the CDR3 is TGTGCCAGCAGTTCCGGGACTGGAAACACCATATATTTT.

This clone was recorded only once. The chain combines TRBV30 with TRBJ1-1; maybe TRBD1 (5 bases). The CDR3 length is 15 residues. The germline gives CDR1 GTSNPN, CDR2 SVGIG (reference sequence). The germline V and J ends were trimmed by 0 bases and 4 bases, with 15 bases remaining between them. CDR3: CAWSVPGIYRTEAFF. CDR3 DNA sequence: TGTGCCTGGAGTGTTCCAGGGATATATCGCACTGAAGCTTTCTTT.

The chain uses TRBV30 and TRBJ1-2, with D tentatively TRBD1 (5 bases). CDR3 length: 15 amino acids. From germline, CDR1 is GTSNPN and CDR2 SVGIG (reference sequence). The V gene lost 0 bases and the J gene lost 7 bases, with 18 bases spanning the gap. The CDR3 sequence: CAWSVPEGRGIGYTF. Here the CDR3 DNA reads TGTGCCTGGAGTGTACCGGAGGGGCGCGGGATTGGCTACACCTTC.

This chain joins TRBV5-1 and TRBJ2-5, with D hard to call. Germline V lookup: CDR1 SGHRS, CDR2 YFSETQ. The V and J ends lost 1 base and 1 base respectively, with 5 bases between them. This CDR3 has 13 amino acids. The CDR3 loop reads CASSLQAQETQYF. The CDR3 nucleotides are TGCGCCAGCAGCTTGCAGGCCCAAGAGACCCAGTACTTC. Based on the CDR3 plus reference TRBV5-1 and TRBJ2-5, the full variable domain is KAGVTQTPRYLIKTRGQQVTLSCSPISGHRSVSWYQQTPGQGLQFLFEYFSETQRNKGNFPGRFSGRQFSNSRSEMNVSTLELGDSALYLCASSLQAQETQYFGPGTRLLVL.

The chain joins TRBV19 to TRBJ1-5; D remains unclear. Trimming took 1 base from V and 1 from J, leaving 5 bases between them. Germline V gene sequence: CDR1 LNHDA, CDR2 SQIVND (reference sequence). The CDR3 loop spans 14 amino acids. The CDR3 loop reads CASSIVPSNQPQHF. DNA for the CDR3: TGTGCCAGTAGTATAGTCCCGAGCAATCAGCCCCAGCATTTT. The entire variable domain, with the rest obtained from reference TRBV19 and TRBJ1-5, is as follows: DGGITQSPKYLFRKEGQNVTLSCEQNLNHDAMYWYRQDPGQGLRLIYYSQIVNDFQKGDIAEGYSVSREKKESFPLTVTSAQKNPTAFYLCASSIVPSNQPQHFGDGTRLSIL.

The genes are TRBV6-5 and TRBJ2-3, with D possibly being TRBD2 (5 bases). The CDR3 totals 13 residues. V was shortened by 4 bases and J by 4 bases, with 9 bases between the two germline ends. Germline CDR1 reads MNHEY; CDR2 reads SVGAGI. In DNA, the CDR3 is TGTGCCAGCAGTTCGGACTCGGCAGATACGCAGTATTTT. Its translation is CASSSDSADTQYF.

This clone was observed a few times. CDR3 amino acids: CASSQSEGGGEREQYF. The CDR3 region has the DNA TGCGCCAGCAGCCAATCCGAGGGAGGGGGGGAAAGGGAGCAGTACTTC. The J gene is TRBJ2-7, the V gene TRBV4-3; D perhaps matches TRBD2 (7 bases). V lost 2 bases and J lost 7, with 21 bases in between. Germline V gene data show CDR1 as LGHNA and CDR2 as YSLEER. This CDR3 spans 16 amino acids.

The CDR3 coding sequence is TGTGCCTACAATATATTTTCCACTGAAGCTTTCTTT. It is translated as CAYNIFSTEAFF. The gene calls are TRBV30 and TRBJ1-1; D call uncertain. The CDR3 spans 12 residues. Germline assignment: CDR1 GTSNPN and CDR2 SVGIG (reference sequence). V gave up 7 bases and J gave up 4 bases, with 13 bases separating them.